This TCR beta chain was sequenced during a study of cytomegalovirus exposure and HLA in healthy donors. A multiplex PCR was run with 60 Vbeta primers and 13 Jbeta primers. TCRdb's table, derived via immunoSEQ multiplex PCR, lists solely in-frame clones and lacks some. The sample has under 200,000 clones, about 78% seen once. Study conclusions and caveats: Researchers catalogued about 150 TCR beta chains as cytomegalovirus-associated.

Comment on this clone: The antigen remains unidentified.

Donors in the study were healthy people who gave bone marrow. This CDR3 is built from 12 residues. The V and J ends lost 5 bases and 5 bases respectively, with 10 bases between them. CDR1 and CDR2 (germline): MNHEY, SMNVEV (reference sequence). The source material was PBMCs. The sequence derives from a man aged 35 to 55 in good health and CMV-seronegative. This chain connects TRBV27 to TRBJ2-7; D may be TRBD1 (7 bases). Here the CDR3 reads CASSQGGHEQYF. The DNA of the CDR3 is TGTGCCAGCAGTCAGGGGGGTCACGAGCAGTACTTC.